A selection of T cell receptor beta chains follows, all from one sample in a study of blood T cells in healthy people across ages. Each CDR3 protein gets one entry after TCRdb re-called the 5' RACE reads with MiXCR. This table holds some 700,000 distinct CDR3 sequences, about a fifth found once. The sequencing sample was made of blood. Receptor source: a man between 65 and 85 years old in good health. Each CDR3 is given with its conserved first and last residue. The D gene is left open where the match is weak.

v_call,j_call,d_call,cdr3_aa
TRBV5-1,TRBJ1-2,TRBD1,CASTLGPGQGDGYTF
TRBV5-1,TRBJ1-1,TRBD1,CASSFQQGAGEAFF
TRBV20-1,TRBJ2-4,-,CSARQGTFAKNIQYF
TRBV29-1,TRBJ1-2,-,CSVLGRRSGGYTF
TRBV13,TRBJ1-1,-,CASSSPKVGTEAFF
TRBV29-1,TRBJ1-2,TRBD1,CSVTGQGAYTF
TRBV14,TRBJ1-5,-,CASSSPGNQPQHF
TRBV7-2,TRBJ1-1,-,CASSLMGGMNTEAFF
TRBV6-6,TRBJ2-7,-,CASGVSYEQYF
TRBV7-8,TRBJ2-3,TRBD2,CASSLSFSGTTDTQYF
TRBV2,TRBJ2-5,-,CASSENGRNQETQYF
TRBV20-1,TRBJ2-3,-,CSARFALNTDTQYF
TRBV4-1,TRBJ2-3,-,CASSQEGRFPSTDTQYF
TRBV5-8,TRBJ1-2,TRBD1,CASSLARDRATYGYTF
TRBV7-9,TRBJ2-3,-,CASSSRLSPSTDTQYF
TRBV20-1,TRBJ1-1,TRBD1,CSARDQVRGWEDTEAFF
TRBV12-3/TRBV12-4,TRBJ1-6,-,CASSLWYYNSPLHF
TRBV20-1,TRBJ2-5,TRBD2,CSGYSAAGGDQETRYF
TRBV5-1,TRBJ2-1,-,CASSFWRGPDNEQFF
TRBV9,TRBJ2-2,-,CASSVGGTIPGGELFF
TRBV21-1,TRBJ1-4,-,CASSARSHNEKLFF
TRBV20-1,TRBJ2-3,TRBD2,CSARIQRGADTQYF
TRBV5-1,TRBJ2-5,TRBD2,CASSSPPGGLGGRQETQYF
TRBV29-1,TRBJ2-1,-,CSVAGAEQFF
TRBV10-3,TRBJ2-1,TRBD2,CATEAGTSGHNEQFF
TRBV30,TRBJ2-1,-,CAWSGLSRAVYNEQFF
TRBV12-3/TRBV12-4,TRBJ1-1,-,CASGDATGTQTTEAFF
TRBV20-1,TRBJ1-5,-,CSAREGGYNQPQHF
TRBV7-2,TRBJ1-2,TRBD1,CASSFPTGTVLYGYTF
TRBV3-1,TRBJ2-1,TRBD2,CASSRTSGRTYNEQFF
TRBV7-2,TRBJ1-4,-,CASSSDGARNEKLFF
TRBV27,TRBJ1-6,-,CASSLLRDNSPLHF
TRBV12-3/TRBV12-4,-,-,CASKPSLRQETQYF
TRBV12-3/TRBV12-4,TRBJ1-6,-,CASRLTWTDNSPLHF
TRBV6-1,TRBJ2-4,-,CASSEAGTADIQYF
TRBV3-1,TRBJ1-1,-,CASSPVPSVNTEAFF
TRBV11-2,TRBJ2-2,-,CASRVTGELFF
TRBV6-5,TRBJ1-1,-,CASSSYSGVKTEAFF
TRBV9,TRBJ2-3,TRBD2,CASSVLAGGGADTQYF
TRBV20-1,TRBJ1-1,TRBD1,CSAGKDRGWLNTEAFF
TRBV10-2,TRBJ1-2,-,CASSLGAPGGYTF
TRBV7-8,TRBJ1-2,-,CASSFLSLTNYGYTF
TRBV3-1,TRBJ1-1,-,CASSQGFLAFF
TRBV7-8,TRBJ2-3,TRBD2,CAGTSPEDTQYF
TRBV6-2/TRBV6-3,TRBJ1-2,-,CASSYSQDSYSYTF
TRBV3-1,TRBJ2-2,-,CASSLIAGLAGELFF
TRBV30,TRBJ2-3,-,CAWSPGAVNTQYF
TRBV5-1,-,-,CASSLNTGSPYEQYF
TRBV20-1,TRBJ2-3,TRBD2,CSATGLAGTSTDTQYF
TRBV29-1,TRBJ2-5,-,CSVERGGRQETQYF
TRBV29-1,TRBJ2-1,-,CSATSKVEEQFF
TRBV4-1,TRBJ2-3,TRBD2,CASSQDITTSGPSTDTQYF
TRBV3-1,TRBJ1-5,-,CASSQGDLSQPQHF
TRBV1,TRBJ2-5,-,CTSSQGLAGGRETQYF
TRBV4-3,TRBJ2-3,TRBD2,CASSQEVVTSGSDTQYF
TRBV7-2,TRBJ1-1,-,CASTTTPAIGLEAFF
TRBV7-2,TRBJ2-2,-,CASSVGPPGTGELFF